The 14 T cell receptor beta chains in this list originate from one sample, sequenced in a study of blood T cell repertoires in COVID-19 (TCRdb year 2020). The library was produced with the immunoSEQ multiplex PCR assay. The clones in this table, taken by TCRdb from immuneACCESS, are in-frame only. Not every clone is retained; where verified, under half of the shortfall comes from an unresolved V gene, and the cause of the rest is unknown. The sample includes a few hundred thousand clones, with approximately 90% observed a single time. 8% to 9% of the sample is in the top ten clones. Specimen: PBMCs or T cells enriched from blood (not recorded which). All receptors derive from a woman aged 18 to 35 who had recovered from COVID-19.

A single count supports this clone. The rearrangement joins TRBV10-3 to TRBJ2-6; TRBD1 matches 8 bases. Per germline, CDR1 ENHRY and CDR2 SYGVKD. The CDR3 is 17 residues long. V dropped 5 bases and J dropped 0; count of bases not matched to a gene: 6. CDR3 sequence (DNA): TGTGCCATCAGTCCCGGACAGGGCTACTCTGGGGCCAACGTCCTGACTTTC. Translated: CAISPGQGYSGANVLTF.

The rearrangement uses TRBV27 and TRBJ1-1, with 10 nucleotides matching TRBD1. In germline, CDR1 is MNHEY, CDR2 SMNVEV (reference sequence). The CDR3 runs 15 residues. With V trimmed by 4 bases and J by 8 bases, 10 bases remained unmatched. CDR3: CASSWGTGVQAEAFF. The CDR3 DNA follows: TGTGCCAGCAGTTGGGGGACAGGGGTTCAGGCAGAAGCTTTCTTT.

This chain connects TRBV5-5 to TRBJ2-7; TRBD2 agrees at 9 bases. V shed 0 bases, J shed 2 bases, and the junction held 6 bases outside the gene matches. Germline V lookup: CDR1 SGHKS, CDR2 YYEKEE (reference sequence). The CDR3 sequence is 16 residues long. CDR3 sequence reads: CASSLGIAGAPYEQYF. For the CDR3, the DNA is TGTGCCAGCAGCTTGGGCATAGCGGGGGCCCCCTACGAGCAGTACTTC. Supplemented by reference TRBV5-5 and TRBJ2-7, the full variable domain reads DAGVTQSPTHLIKTRGQQVTLRCSPISGHKSVSWYQQVLGQGPQFIFQYYEKEERGRGNFPDRFSARQFPNYSSELNVNALLLGDSALYLCASSLGIAGAPYEQYFGPGTRLTVT.

The chain combines TRBV28 with TRBJ1-1, with 10 nucleotides matching TRBD1. The length of the CDR3 is 16 residues. Germline CDR1 is MDHEN and CDR2 is SYDVKM. Losses at the gene ends were 5 bases for V and 3 bases for J; bases not matched to a gene: 9. The CDR3 region has the DNA TGTGCCAGCAGTCAGGGGGGGACAGGGGATGACACTGAAGCTTTCTTT. Translating gives CASSQGGTGDDTEAFF. Filled out from reference TRBV28 and TRBJ1-1, the complete variable domain reads DVKVTQSSRYLVKRTGEKVFLECVQDMDHENMFWYRQDPGLGLRLIYFSYDVKMKEKGDIPEGYSVSREKKERFSLILESASTNQTSMYLCASSQGGTGDDTEAFFGQGTRLTVV.

The chain couples TRBV7-2 to TRBJ1-1; 7 bases line up with TRBD1. The CDR3 runs 14 residues. Germline V gene lookup returns CDR1 SGHTA and CDR2 FQGNSA. V was pared by 3 bases and J by 3 bases, with 4 bases of the junction left unmatched. The CDR3 is CASSLTGTDTEAFF. As DNA, the CDR3 is TGTGCCAGCAGCTTGACCGGGACAGACACTGAAGCTTTCTTT.

The chain carries TRBV7-8 and TRBJ1-2; perhaps TRBD1 as D (5 bases). V lost 1 base, J lost 9 bases, and 15 bases lay in between. This CDR3 contains 14 residues. Per germline, CDR1 SGHVS and CDR2 FQNEAQ. The CDR3: CASSLGWYRQSYTF. The DNA of the CDR3 is TGTGCCAGCAGCTTAGGCTGGTACAGACAGAGCTACACCTTC. Drawing the rest from reference TRBV7-8 and TRBJ1-2, the complete variable domain is GAGVSQSPRYKVAKRGQDVALRCDPISGHVSLFWYQQALGQGPEFLTYFQNEAQLDKSGLPSDRFFAERPEGSVSTLKIQRTQQEDSAVYLCASSLGWYRQSYTFGSGTRLTVV.

V is TRBV6-4 and J is TRBJ2-2; 7 bases are a match to TRBD1. The CDR3 loop spans 14 amino acids. V trimming: 2 bases; J trimming: 6 bases; junction bases outside the gene matches: 3. Germline CDR1 reads MRHNA; CDR2 reads SNTAGT. The CDR3 DNA follows: TGTGCCAGCAGTGACGGGACAGCCTCCGGGGAGCTGTTTTTT. Translation: CASSDGTASGELFF.

This chain uses TRBV5-1 with TRBJ2-5, with 13 bases fitting TRBD2. Germline lookup yields CDR1 SGHRS and CDR2 YFSETQ. This CDR3 is 19 amino acids long. The ends lost 3 bases at V and 4 bases at J; junction bases unmatched: 15. The CDR3 loop reads CASSSQRTSGGRGRETQYF. CDR3 sequence (DNA): TGCGCCAGCAGCTCCCAACGGACTAGCGGGGGAAGGGGACGAGAGACCCAGTACTTC.

The genes are TRBV20-1 and TRBJ1-5; 9 bases are shared with TRBD1. The V gene's germline CDR1 is DFQATT and CDR2 SNEGSKA (reference sequence). The CDR3 runs to 15 residues. With 3 bases clipped from V and 6 bases from J, the junction kept 9 bases outside the gene matches. CDR3 coding DNA: TGCAGTGCTAGTCCTCGGGACAGGGACGGTCAGCCCCAGCATTTT. Translating it yields CSASPRDRDGQPQHF.

The gene calls are TRBV20-1 and TRBJ2-1, with D possibly TRBD2 on 6 matching bases. The CDR3 is made up of 15 amino acids. Trimming stripped 3 bases from V and 2 bases from J, with 14 bases between. Germline V gene data show CDR1 as DFQATT and CDR2 as SNEGSKA (reference sequence). CDR3 nucleotides: TGCAGTGCTAGTGTGGGGGGAGGCCCCTACAATGAGCAGTTCTTC. This codes for CSASVGGGPYNEQFF.

This clone showed up just once. The J gene is TRBJ2-5, the V gene TRBV7-2, with a possible D match to TRBD2 (7 bases). V lost 5 bases and J 1 base, leaving 8 bases between the germline ends. The CDR3 extends over 13 amino acids. Looked up from germline, CDR1 is SGHTA and CDR2 is FQGNSA. The CDR3 reads CASSGGAQETQYF. In DNA form, the CDR3 reads TGTGCCAGCAGCGGGGGGGCCCAAGAGACCCAGTACTTC. The full variable domain, in which reference TRBV7-2 and TRBJ2-5 provide the parts outside the CDR3, is GAGVSQSPSNKVTEKGKDVELRCDPISGHTALYWYRQSLGQGLEFLIYFQGNSAPDKSGLPSDRFSAERTGGSVSTLTIQRTQQEDSAVYLCASSGGAQETQYFGPGTRLLVL.

The chain joins TRBV6-5 to TRBJ2-7; D call uncertain. CDR1 is MNHEY and CDR2 is SVGAGI in the germline V gene. The CDR3 extends over 13 amino acids. V lost 0 bases, J lost 2 bases, and 5 bases lay in between. The CDR3 region is CASSYSEAYEQYF. In nucleotides, the CDR3 is TGTGCCAGCAGTTACTCTGAGGCCTACGAGCAGTACTTC.

J is TRBJ2-3 and V is TRBV20-1; no clear D gene. Per germline, CDR1 DFQATT and CDR2 SNEGSKA (reference sequence). V was clipped by 6 bases and J by 1 base, with 14 bases between them. This CDR3 has 14 amino acids. The CDR3 reads CSASPPGRTDTQYF. The CDR3, as DNA: TGCAGTGCAAGTCCTCCGGGTCGCACAGATACGCAGTATTTT.

The chain couples TRBV11-2 to TRBJ1-6; TRBD1 is a possible D gene (6 bases). This CDR3 contains 18 residues. Germline CDR1 and CDR2: SGHAT and FQNNGV. Trimming shortened V by 3 bases and J by 0 bases, and 15 bases separated the two germline ends. CDR3: CASSFPHTGSSYNSPLHF. The CDR3 DNA is TGTGCCAGCAGCTTCCCACACACAGGGAGCTCCTATAATTCACCCCTCCACTTT.